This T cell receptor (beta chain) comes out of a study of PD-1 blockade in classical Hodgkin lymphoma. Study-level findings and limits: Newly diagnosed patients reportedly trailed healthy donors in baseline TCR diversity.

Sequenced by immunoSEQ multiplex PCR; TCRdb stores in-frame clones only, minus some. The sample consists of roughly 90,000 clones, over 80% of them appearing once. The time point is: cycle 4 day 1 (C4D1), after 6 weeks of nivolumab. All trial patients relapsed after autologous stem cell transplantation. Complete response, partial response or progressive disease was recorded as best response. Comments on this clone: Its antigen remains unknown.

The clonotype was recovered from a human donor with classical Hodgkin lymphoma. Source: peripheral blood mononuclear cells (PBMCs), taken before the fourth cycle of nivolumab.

The CDR3 sequence: CASSGGPSVYNEQFF. The CDR3, as DNA: TGTGCCAGCAGCGGGGGGCCTAGCGTATACAATGAGCAGTTCTTC. This chain joins TRBV7-2 and TRBJ2-1; the D gene could be TRBD1 or TRBD2 (6 bases each). V gave up 5 bases and J gave up 4 bases, with 15 bases separating them. The germline V gene has CDR1 SGHTA and CDR2 FQGNSA. The CDR3 spans 15 residues.